Following are 15 T cell receptor beta chains from one sample sequenced in a study of blood T cell repertoires in COVID-19. Measured with immunoSEQ multiplex PCR; TCRdb has only the in-frame clones, and not every one. This table holds around 94,000 clones, approximately 86% found once. The sample was peripheral blood. These receptors originate from an elderly man with acute or convalescent COVID-19.

The J gene is TRBJ2-5, the V gene TRBV18; D may be TRBD1 (6 bases). Germline CDR1 and CDR2: KGHSH and LQKENI. This CDR3 is built from 14 residues. With 3 bases removed from V and 2 bases from J, the gap between germline ends came to 10 bases. CDR3 region: CASSPRQEQETQYF. CDR3 in DNA: TGTGCCAGCTCACCCCGACAGGAACAAGAGACCCAGTACTTC.

This clone was detected once. The chain carries TRBV18 and TRBJ2-3; no firm D call. The CDR3 is made up of 12 amino acids. CDR1 and CDR2 (germline): KGHSH, LQKENI. The ends were cut back, 3 bases at V and 4 bases at J, with 5 bases in the middle. The CDR3 bases are TGTGCCAGCTCACCTGGAGCAGATACGCAGTATTTT. It translates to CASSPGADTQYF.

This clone was seen a single time. The chain uses TRBV24-1 and TRBJ2-3, with a possible D match to TRBD2 (5 bases). In germline, CDR1 is KGHDR, CDR2 SFDVKD. The CDR3 has 15 residues. V lost 5 bases to trimming and J lost 0 bases, with 11 bases between them. The CDR3 DNA sequence: TGTGCCACCAGTGCGGGAAGATCTAGCACAGATACGCAGTATTTT. It translates to CATSAGRSSTDTQYF.

The V gene is TRBV19, the J gene TRBJ2-3, with 14 nucleotides matching TRBD2. V was clipped by 3 bases and J by 6 bases; unmatched bases: 8. The CDR3 is 17 amino acids. Germline V gene sequence: CDR1 LNHDA, CDR2 SQIVND (reference sequence). The CDR3: CASSIGTSGSWVDTQYF. The CDR3 bases are TGTGCCAGTAGTATCGGGACTAGCGGGAGTTGGGTGGATACGCAGTATTTT.

V usage is TRBV2 and J usage is TRBJ2-3; TRBD1 might be the D (5 bases). In germline, CDR1 is SNHLY, CDR2 FYNNEI. The V end lost 4 bases, the J end lost 1 base, and 12 bases lay between the germline ends. This CDR3 spans 15 amino acids. CDR3 nucleotides: TGTGCCAGCAGTGTCGCGACAGCCCGCACAGATACGCAGTATTTT. Translation gives CASSVATARTDTQYF.

V is TRBV7-2 and J is TRBJ2-4; 8 bases match TRBD1. Per the germline V gene, CDR1 is SGHTA and CDR2 is FQGNSA. The V segment lost 5 bases and the J segment 2 bases; nucleotides outside the gene matches: 5. CDR3 length: 15 residues. The CDR3 DNA reads TGTGCCAGCAGCCTAAGGACAGGGCCCAAAAACATTCAGTACTTC. Amino acids: CASSLRTGPKNIQYF.

The chain carries TRBV6-5 and TRBJ1-4, with D possibly being TRBD1 (5 bases). Trimming cost V 4 bases and J 15 bases, with 15 bases left between them. This CDR3 contains 12 residues. Looked up from germline, CDR1 is MNHEY and CDR2 is SVGAGI. The DNA for the CDR3 is TGTGCCAGCAGTTCCGGGACCGGGAGAATGTTTTTT. This translates into CASSSGTGRMFF.

The V and J genes are TRBV28 and TRBJ2-1, with TRBD2 matching 13 bases. The CDR3 is 15 residues long. The germline CDR1 and CDR2 sequences are MDHEN and SYDVKM. V shed 4 bases and J 6 bases; nucleotides not matched to a gene: 3. This CDR3 is CASSSLAGGGNEQFF. The CDR3 bases are TGTGCCAGCAGTTCACTAGCGGGGGGGGGCAATGAGCAGTTCTTC.

V and J are TRBV30 and TRBJ2-5, with D possibly TRBD1 on 5 matching bases. CDR3 size: 14 residues. Germline V gives CDR1 GTSNPN, CDR2 SVGIG (reference sequence). The V end was cut by 1 base, the J end by 5 bases, with 14 bases between. CDR3 nucleotide sequence: TGTGCCTGGAGTGCACGTGGGGCAGGGGAGACCCAGTACTTC. Its translation: CAWSARGAGETQYF.

V usage is TRBV7-9 and J usage is TRBJ2-7; 9 bases map to TRBD1. Trimming cost V 6 bases and J 0 bases; bases outside gene matches: 12. The length of the CDR3 is 17 residues. Germline assignment: CDR1 SEHNR and CDR2 FQNEAQ (reference sequence). In nucleotides, the CDR3 is TGTGCCAGCAGTCATTCTACTGGGACAGGGAGCTCCTACGAGCAGTACTTC. Translated, it gives CASSHSTGTGSSYEQYF.

CDR3 coding DNA: TGTGCCAGCAGCCCAGATCCAGGAAACTACGAGCAGTACTTC. This translates into CASSPDPGNYEQYF. The rearrangement links TRBV3-1 (or the pseudogene TRBV3-2) to TRBJ2-7; no reliable D call. In germline, CDR1 is LGHDT, CDR2 YNNKEL (reference sequence). V gave up 4 bases and J gave up 3 bases, with 13 bases separating them. The CDR3 totals 14 residues.

The chain combines TRBV9 with TRBJ1-2; D is possibly TRBD1 (6 bases). Deletions cut 4 bases from V and 8 bases from J, with 15 bases between. The CDR3 is 13 residues long. CDR1 and CDR2 from the germline V gene are SGDLS and YYNGEE. The CDR3 loop reads CASSPWGGQGYTF. The CDR3 nucleotides are TGTGCCAGCAGCCCCTGGGGGGGGCAGGGCTACACCTTC.

In this sample, this clone turned up a few times. The J gene is TRBJ2-3, the V gene TRBV27, with D uncertain. Germline-derived CDR1 and CDR2 are MNHEY and SMNVEV (reference sequence). This CDR3 spans 13 amino acids. V was pared by 7 bases and J by 0 bases, with 8 bases between. This chain's CDR3 is CASTHSSTDTQYF. The CDR3 nucleotides read TGTGCCAGCACCCACTCTAGCACAGATACGCAGTATTTT.

The rearrangement links TRBV19 to TRBJ2-7; TRBD2 matches 9 bases. Germline V gene lookup returns CDR1 LNHDA and CDR2 SQIVND (reference sequence). The V gene end was trimmed by 3 bases and the J gene end by 4 bases; junction bases not matched to a gene: 4. This CDR3 region has 14 residues. This CDR3 is CASSILLAGYEQYF. In nucleotides, the CDR3 is TGTGCCAGTAGTATTCTGCTAGCGGGATACGAGCAGTACTTC. Drawing the rest from reference TRBV19 and TRBJ2-7, the complete variable domain is DGGITQSPKYLFRKEGQNVTLSCEQNLNHDAMYWYRQDPGQGLRLIYYSQIVNDFQKGDIAEGYSVSREKKESFPLTVTSAQKNPTAFYLCASSILLAGYEQYFGPGTRLTVT.

This chain uses TRBV5-1 with TRBJ2-3, with D possibly TRBD2 on 6 matching bases. Trimming left V 0 bases short and J 4 bases short, with 6 bases between. Germline-derived CDR1 and CDR2 are SGHRS and YFSETQ. There are 13 residues in the CDR3. CDR3 nucleotides: TGCGCCAGCAGCTTGGGCGGGGCAGATACGCAGTATTTT. Translated: CASSLGGADTQYF.